The 14 T cell receptor beta chains listed next were all sequenced from one sample in a study of beta chain features in type 1 diabetes. Their recognized antigens are unknown. The investigators reverse transcribed all of the isolated RNA, so they sequenced expressed TCRB transcripts. The repertoire was sequenced with immunoSEQ multiplex PCR; TCRdb's copy has only in-frame clones and lacks some. The table records roughly 250,000 clones, roughly 20% of them present only once. Study-wide results and limits: TCRB CDR3 length was moderately but significantly reduced in all four CD4+ subsets of Type 1 diabetes patients.

The sample was naive CD4+ T cells from blood. These receptor sequences come from a woman in her thirties or forties with type 1 diabetes.

This clone has more than one count but fewer than ten. The V call is TRBV7-2, the J call TRBJ2-1, with 8 bases lining up with TRBD1. The CDR3 runs 15 residues. Germline V lookup: CDR1 SGHTA, CDR2 FQGNSA. V was clipped by 4 bases and J by 9 bases; unmatched bases: 11. The CDR3 DNA reads as TGTGCCAGCAGCTCCTCCAGGGGGCAAGCGAGTGAGCAGTTCTTC. It codes for CASSSSRGQASEQFF.

This clone was seen only a few times. The rearrangement links TRBV7-2 to TRBJ2-7, with 8 bases that match TRBD1. V lost 4 bases to trimming and J lost 4 bases; unmatched junction nucleotides: 0. The V gene's germline CDR1 is SGHTA and CDR2 FQGNSA. The CDR3 runs to 12 residues. The CDR3 DNA reads TGTGCCAGCAGCTGGACAGGGTACGAGCAGTACTTC. The encoded protein is CASSWTGYEQYF.

This clone has only a few counts. The chain uses TRBV6-5 and TRBJ2-2; 8 bases map to TRBD2. The germline V gene has CDR1 MNHEY and CDR2 SVGAGI. This CDR3 spans 15 amino acids. The trim removed 6 bases at V and 4 bases at J, leaving 7 bases unmatched. The CDR3 bases are TGTGCCAGCAGCCGAGCGGGGGAGATCACCGGGGAGCTGTTTTTT. It yields the protein CASSRAGEITGELFF.

The chain links TRBV27 to TRBJ2-1; 9 bases agree with TRBD2. V trimming: 1 base; J trimming: 8 bases; junction bases outside the gene matches: 9. CDR1 is MNHEY and CDR2 is SMNVEV in the germline V gene (reference sequence). The CDR3 consists of 16 residues. CDR3 protein: CASSLYLAGLWDEQFF. DNA of the CDR3: TGTGCCAGCAGTTTATACCTAGCGGGATTGTGGGATGAGCAGTTCTTC.

This clone was seen a few times. The chain has TRBV30 and TRBJ1-4, with D perhaps matching TRBD1 (5 bases). The V end was cut by 4 bases, the J end by 5 bases, with 17 bases between. From germline, CDR1 is GTSNPN and CDR2 SVGIG (reference sequence). This CDR3 has 15 residues. CDR3 in amino acids: CAWTGPQQGNEKLFF. Written as DNA, the CDR3 is TGTGCCTGGACAGGTCCACAGCAGGGAAATGAAAAACTGTTTTTT.

In this sample, this clone turned up a few times. A junction boundary mismatches the germline segment, possibly from a read error. V and J are TRBV19 and TRBJ2-2, with TRBD2 matching over 8 bases. This CDR3 has 11 residues. The germline V gene has CDR1 LNHDA and CDR2 SQIVND (reference sequence). CDR3 bases: TGTGCCAGTAGCATTTGGACTAGCTGGATTTTT. It encodes CASSIWTSWIF.

V and J are TRBV9 and TRBJ2-2, with D possibly matching TRBD2 (5 bases). This CDR3 has 16 amino acids. The germline V gene has CDR1 SGDLS and CDR2 YYNGEE. V was pared by 0 bases and J by 5 bases, with 14 bases between. For the CDR3, the DNA is TGTGCCAGCAGCGTAGCCGGGGTCCCCCTAACCGGGGAGCTGTTTTTT. Translating it yields CASSVAGVPLTGELFF.

The chain employs TRBV11-1 and TRBJ1-4; no clear D. V lost 8 bases and J lost 4, with 14 bases in between. Germline V lookup: CDR1 SGHAT, CDR2 FQDESV (reference sequence). The CDR3 covers 14 residues. CDR3 bases: TGTGCCAGCGGATTGGGCCCGTATAATGAAAAACTGTTTTTT. Translating gives CASGLGPYNEKLFF.

The V gene is TRBV14, the J gene TRBJ1-1; perhaps TRBD1 as D (5 bases). Trimming removed 5 bases from V and 3 bases from J, with 10 bases in between. Germline V CDR1 and CDR2: SGHDN, FVKESK. This CDR3 contains 13 residues. The CDR3 DNA is TGTGCCAGCAGCTCACAGGCCCACACTGAAGCTTTCTTT. It yields the protein CASSSQAHTEAFF.

This chain connects TRBV5-1 to TRBJ2-1, with TRBD2 as a possible D gene (6 bases). Germline V gene data show CDR1 as SGHRS and CDR2 as YFSETQ. V was pared by 1 base and J by 0 bases, with 8 bases between. The CDR3 has 15 amino acids. CDR3 loop: CASSLIGSSYNEQFF. In DNA form, the CDR3 reads TGCGCCAGCAGCTTGATCGGGAGCTCCTACAATGAGCAGTTCTTC.

This clone was observed a handful of times. DNA for the CDR3: TGTGCCAGCAGTTCTACAGAGAACACTGAAGCTTTCTTT. Encoded protein: CASSSTENTEAFF. V and J are TRBV7-9 and TRBJ1-1; D gene unclear. V lost 6 bases and J 1 base, leaving 9 bases between the germline ends. The CDR3 is 13 residues long. Germline-derived CDR1 and CDR2 are SEHNR and FQNEAQ (reference sequence).

This chain joins TRBV11-1 and TRBJ1-2; possible D gene TRBD1, 5 bases. Germline CDR1 is SGHAT and CDR2 is FQDESV (reference sequence). This CDR3 has 16 residues. Trimming cost V 2 bases and J 3 bases, with 16 bases left between them. CDR3 sequence: CASSLTGSGKDYGYTF. The DNA for the CDR3 is TGTGCCAGCAGCTTAACCGGGTCAGGGAAGGACTATGGCTACACCTTC.

This clone was seen more than once but under ten times. V is TRBV29-1 and J is TRBJ1-1, with D unresolved. The length of the CDR3 is 10 residues. Deletions cut 6 bases from V and 11 bases from J, with 13 bases between. Germline V gene lookup returns CDR1 SQVTM and CDR2 ANQGSEA. CDR3 nucleotide sequence: TGCAGCGTGAGCCTACTAGACGCTTTCTTT. Translation: CSVSLLDAFF. The variable domain in full, with the rest retrieved from reference TRBV29-1 and TRBJ1-1, is SAVISQKPSRDICQRGTSLTIQCQVDSQVTMMFWYRQQPGQSLTLIATANQGSEATYESGFVIDKFPISRPNLTFSTLTVSNMSPEDSSIYLCSVSLLDAFFGQGTRLTVV.

This chain joins TRBV4-1 and TRBJ2-1, with 11 bases aligning to TRBD2. The CDR3 has 16 amino acids. Per germline, CDR1 MGHRA and CDR2 YSYEKL. The V and J ends lost 4 bases and 7 bases, in that order; junction bases with no gene match: 9. The CDR3 reads CASSREGLAASNEQFF. Written as DNA, the CDR3 is TGCGCCAGCAGCCGAGAGGGACTAGCGGCATCGAATGAGCAGTTCTTC.